This T cell receptor beta chain was sequenced during a study of blood T cell repertoires in COVID-19. The repertoire was sequenced with immunoSEQ multiplex PCR; TCRdb's copy has only in-frame clones and lacks some. The sample includes around 130,000 clones, over 60% of them seen just once. This clone was observed a handful of times. Germline assignment: CDR1 LNHNV and CDR2 YYDKDF (reference sequence). V dropped 8 bases and J dropped 0 bases, with 7 bases sitting between them. This CDR3 spans 13 amino acids. The chain employs TRBV15 and TRBJ1-4; D is ambiguous. The specimen sequenced was peripheral blood. This receptor was obtained from a man aged 50-60 years with acute or convalescent COVID-19. The CDR3 loop reads CATSVATNEKLFF. CDR3 sequence (DNA): TGTGCCACCTCGGTTGCAACTAATGAAAAACTGTTTTTT.